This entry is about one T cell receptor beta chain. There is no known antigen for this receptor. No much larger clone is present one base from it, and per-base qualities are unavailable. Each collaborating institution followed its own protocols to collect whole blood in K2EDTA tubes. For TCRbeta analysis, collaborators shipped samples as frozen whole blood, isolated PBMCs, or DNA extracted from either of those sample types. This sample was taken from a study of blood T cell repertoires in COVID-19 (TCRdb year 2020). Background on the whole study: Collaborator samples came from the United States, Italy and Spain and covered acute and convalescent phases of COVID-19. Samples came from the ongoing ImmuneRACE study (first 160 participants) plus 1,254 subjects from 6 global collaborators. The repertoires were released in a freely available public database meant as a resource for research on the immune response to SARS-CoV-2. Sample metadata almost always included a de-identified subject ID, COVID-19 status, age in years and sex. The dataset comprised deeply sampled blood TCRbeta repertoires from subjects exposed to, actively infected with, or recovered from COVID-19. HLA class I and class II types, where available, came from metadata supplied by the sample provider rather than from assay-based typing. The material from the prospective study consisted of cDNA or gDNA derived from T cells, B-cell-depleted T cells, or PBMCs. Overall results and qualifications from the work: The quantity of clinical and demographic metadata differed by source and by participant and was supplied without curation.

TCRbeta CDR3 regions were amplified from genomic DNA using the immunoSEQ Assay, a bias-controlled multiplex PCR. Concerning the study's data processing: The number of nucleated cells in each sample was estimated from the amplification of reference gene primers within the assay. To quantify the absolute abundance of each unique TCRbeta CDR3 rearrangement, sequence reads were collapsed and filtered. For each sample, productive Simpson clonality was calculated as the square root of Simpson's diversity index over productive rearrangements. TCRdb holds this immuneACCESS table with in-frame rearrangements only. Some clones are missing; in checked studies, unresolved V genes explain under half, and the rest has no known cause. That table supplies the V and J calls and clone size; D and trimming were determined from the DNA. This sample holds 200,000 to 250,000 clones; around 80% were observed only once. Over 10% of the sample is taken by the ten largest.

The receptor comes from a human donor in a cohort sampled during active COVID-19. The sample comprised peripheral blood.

The DNA reads TGCGCCAGCAGCTCGGGACTAGCGCTAAACAATGAGCAGTTCTTC. Protein translation: CASSSGLALNNEQFF. The rearrangement combines TRBV5-1 with TRBJ2-1; 10 bases in the junction line up with TRBD2. The germline V gene gives CDR1 as SGHRS and CDR2 as YFSETQ. The CDR3 goes from the cysteine to the phenylalanine over 15 residues. Only the CDR3 DNA stays, 45 bases, in frame from base 1. Trimmed from V: 3 bases; trimmed from J: 5 bases; junction bases lacking a gene match: 5.